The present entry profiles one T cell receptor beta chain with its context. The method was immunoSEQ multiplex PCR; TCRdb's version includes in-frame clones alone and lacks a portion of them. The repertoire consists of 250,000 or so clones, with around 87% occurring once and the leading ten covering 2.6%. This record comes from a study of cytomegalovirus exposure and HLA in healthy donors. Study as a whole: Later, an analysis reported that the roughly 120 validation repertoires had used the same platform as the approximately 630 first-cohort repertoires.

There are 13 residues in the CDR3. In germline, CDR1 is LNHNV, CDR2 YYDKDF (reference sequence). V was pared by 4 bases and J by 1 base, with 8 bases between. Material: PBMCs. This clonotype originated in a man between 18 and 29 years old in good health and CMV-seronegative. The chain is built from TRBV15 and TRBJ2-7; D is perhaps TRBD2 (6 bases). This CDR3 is CATSIGGSYEQYF. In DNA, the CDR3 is TGTGCCACCAGCATTGGGGGGTCCTACGAGCAGTACTTC.